These 15 T cell receptor beta chains originate from one sample sequenced in a study of regulatory T cells in long-lasting Graves disease. Time point here: newly diagnosed GD, antithyroid drugs for less than 3 months. Following extraction of RNA from PBMCs, that RNA was used to make the TCR library. HTBI primers from iRepertoire and Arm-PCR of CDR3 regions yielded the TCR beta libraries. One entry per CDR3 protein results from TCRdb running MiXCR on the multiplex PCR reads. The sample lists 400,000 to 500,000 distinct CDR3 sequences; 11% to 15% were seen once. These data were also reused for a study on T cells in Graves' hyperthyroidism and ophthalmopathy.

Source: peripheral blood mononuclear cells (PBMCs), taken at new diagnosis, from a patient treated with antithyroid drugs. Receptors originate from a woman aged 50 to 65 with Graves disease.

Worth noting for this clonotype: Because it lacks the conserved phenylalanine or tryptophan at the end, this CDR3 is likely a read error. The chain joins TRBV7-6 to TRBJ2-7; a weak D match, TRBD1 (5 bases). The CDR3 runs 13 residues. Germline values: CDR1 SGHVS, CDR2 FNYEAQ. Trimming shortened V by 3 bases and J by 3 bases, and 9 bases separated the two germline ends. CDR3 sequence reads: CASSFDRLYEQYS. As DNA, the CDR3 is TGTGCCAGCAGCTTCGACAGACTCTACGAGCAGTACTCC.

Notes on this clonotype: One base away lies a much larger clone, so this may be a sequencing read error. The chain carries TRBV6-1 and TRBJ2-5, with D possibly TRBD1 on 6 matching bases. CDR3 length: 14 amino acids. The germline V and J ends were trimmed by 6 bases and 7 bases, with 18 bases remaining between them. Germline CDR1 and CDR2: MNHNS and SASEGT. The chain's CDR3 is CASSQGQRHGTQYF. DNA of the CDR3: TGTGCCAGCAGCCAAGGACAGCGGCACGGGACCCAGTACTTC.

Concerning this clonotype: With a much larger clone just one base away, this may be a read error. V is TRBV18 and J is TRBJ1-1; D remains ambiguous. V was pared by 3 bases and J by 3 bases, with 11 bases between. The germline V gene encodes CDR1 KGHSH and CDR2 LQKENI. The CDR3 consists of 14 residues. The CDR3: CASSPLIEDTEAFF. The CDR3 DNA sequence: TGTGCCAGCTCACCGCTAATTGAGGACACTGAAGCTTTCTTT.

This clonotype was recorded at least ten times. The V call is TRBV6-9, the J call TRBJ1-1; a weak D match, TRBD1 (6 bases). From germline, CDR1 is MNHGY and CDR2 SVAAGI. V was pared by 0 bases and J by 5 bases, with 10 bases between. The CDR3 has 14 residues. The CDR3 region is CASSYSGGWTEAFF. CDR3 bases: TGTGCCAGCAGTTATTCGGGGGGCTGGACTGAAGCTTTCTTT.

This clonotype was found a few times. J is TRBJ2-7 and V is TRBV20-1; D is possibly TRBD1 (5 bases). The CDR3 runs 14 residues. The germline V and J ends were trimmed by 0 bases and 3 bases, with 12 bases remaining between them. Germline values: CDR1 DFQATT, CDR2 SNEGSKA (reference sequence). CDR3 in amino acids: CSARDYSDSYEQYF. The CDR3 nucleotides read TGCAGTGCTAGAGATTACTCCGACAGCTACGAGCAGTACTTC.

The chain employs TRBV27 and TRBJ2-7; weak D call: TRBD1 (5 bases). Trimming took off 6 bases at V and 6 bases at J, with 9 bases between the two ends. The germline V gene has CDR1 MNHEY and CDR2 SMNVEV (reference sequence). This CDR3 has 11 amino acids. The CDR3 spells CASRLGVEQYF. The CDR3 nucleotides read TGTGCCAGCAGGTTAGGGGTCGAGCAGTACTTC.

This clonotype showed up just a few times. J is TRBJ1-6 and V is TRBV6-1, with D maybe TRBD1 (6 bases). This CDR3 has 15 residues. Trimming left V 4 bases short and J 7 bases short, with 14 bases between. CDR1 is MNHNS, CDR2 SASEGT, per germline. CDR3 nucleotide sequence: TGTGCCAGCAGTGGCCGAGGGGGGGTCAATTCACCCCTCCACTTT. Its protein is CASSGRGGVNSPLHF.

There are many counts of this clonotype. This rearrangement joins TRBV25-1 to TRBJ2-1, with unresolved D. The germline V gene has CDR1 MGHDK and CDR2 SYGVNS. Trimming removed 0 bases from V and 2 bases from J, with 14 bases in between. The CDR3 covers 17 residues. CDR3 DNA: TGTGCCAGCAGTGAATATAAGGCGACTGAGACCTACAATGAGCAGTTCTTC. This encodes CASSEYKATETYNEQFF.

V gene TRBV6-4 combines with J gene TRBJ1-5; D uncertain. V lost 6 bases and J lost 10, with 16 bases in between. CDR3 size: 13 residues. Germline V lookup: CDR1 MRHNA, CDR2 SNTAGT. The chain's CDR3 is CASRDGVNGPQHF. The CDR3 nucleotides read TGTGCCAGCAGGGACGGCGTTAACGGACCCCAGCATTTT.

The J gene is TRBJ2-1, the V gene TRBV18; 11 nucleotides align to TRBD2. The CDR3 is made up of 17 amino acids. Looked up from germline, CDR1 is KGHSH and CDR2 is LQKENI. The ends lost 2 bases at V and 3 bases at J; junction bases unmatched: 6. The CDR3 protein is CASSPTSGSFVYNEQFF. CDR3 in DNA: TGTGCCAGCTCACCAACTAGCGGGAGCTTTGTCTACAATGAGCAGTTCTTC.

This clonotype was picked up many times. V and J are TRBV20-1 and TRBJ1-5; maybe TRBD1 (6 bases). CDR3 length: 15 amino acids. V lost 2 bases to trimming and J lost 0 bases, with 11 bases between them. Per the germline V gene, CDR1 is DFQATT and CDR2 is SNEGSKA (reference sequence). The DNA of the CDR3 is TGCAGTGCTAGAATGGACAGTAATAGCAATCAGCCCCAGCATTTT. Translated, it gives CSARMDSNSNQPQHF.

Many counts were recorded for this clonotype. The J gene is TRBJ2-7, the V gene TRBV2, with 11 bases lining up with TRBD2. The CDR3 is 14 amino acids. With V trimmed by 10 bases and J by 7 bases, 12 bases remained unmatched. Germline CDR1 and CDR2: SNHLY and FYNNEI. CDR3 amino acids: CATDVAGGPAEQYF. CDR3 DNA sequence: TGTGCCACCGACGTAGCGGGAGGGCCGGCGGAGCAGTACTTC.

Turning to this clonotype: A much more abundant neighbour one base away suggests this may be a read error. V is TRBV18 and J is TRBJ1-2; D gene uncertain. CDR1 is KGHSH, CDR2 LQKENI, per germline. V was pared by 2 bases and J by 0 bases, with 13 bases between. This CDR3 comprises 16 residues. The CDR3, as DNA: TGTGCCAGCTCACCAGAGTGGGCCAGAACTAACTATGGCTACACCTTC. Its protein is CASSPEWARTNYGYTF.

This clonotype was found many times. This chain joins TRBV6-1 and TRBJ2-5; 10 nucleotides match TRBD2. This CDR3 is built from 19 residues. V lost 8 bases to trimming and J lost 2 bases; unmatched junction nucleotides: 20. CDR1 and CDR2 (germline): MNHNS, SASEGT. The CDR3 loop reads CASASGSIGNWWLQETQYF. The CDR3 DNA reads as TGTGCCAGCGCTAGCGGGAGTATCGGGAATTGGTGGTTACAAGAGACCCAGTACTTC.

Comment on this clonotype: A far more abundant clone sits one base away, making this likely a read error. The chain uses TRBV5-5 and TRBJ2-5, with D possibly TRBD2 on 7 matching bases. Per the germline V gene, CDR1 is SGHKS and CDR2 is YYEKEE (reference sequence). CDR3 length: 15 amino acids. CDR3: CASYPRGGYQEAQYF. The DNA for the CDR3 is TGTGCCAGCTACCCAAGGGGGGGATACCAAGAGGCCCAGTACTTC. Full variable domain (outside the CDR3, taken from reference TRBV5-5 and TRBJ2-5): DAGVTQSPTHLIKTRGQQVTLRCSPISGHKSVSWYQQVLGQGPQFIFQYYEKEERGRGNFPDRFSARQFPNYSSELNVNALLLGDSALYLCASYPRGGYQEAQYFGPGTRLLVL.